The 24 T cell receptor beta chains reported below all come from one sample, sequenced in a study of T cell repertoires in cytomegalovirus infection. TCRdb re-called the reads with MiXCR, one entry per CDR3 protein. In the table there are hundreds of thousands of distinct CDR3 sequences, around 24% of which are singletons. Sample: CD8+ T cells from PBMCs. The receptor source for this set is a human donor in good health (CMV status not recorded). Some clones in this sample may be carry-over from other donors' samples.

The chain is built from TRBV5-4 and TRBJ2-2; TRBD1 aligns across 9 bases. The CDR3 contains 15 residues. With V trimmed by 4 bases and J by 4 bases, 5 bases remained unmatched. Germline CDR1 SGHNT, CDR2 YYREEE (reference sequence). Written as DNA, the CDR3 is TGTGCCAGCAGCCCAGCGGACAGGGGCACCGGGGAGCTGTTTTTT. Protein sequence: CASSPADRGTGELFF.

This chain joins TRBV5-5 and TRBJ2-3, with 10 bases fitting TRBD2. CDR1 and CDR2 (germline): SGHKS, YYEKEE (reference sequence). The CDR3 spans 17 residues. V trimming: 1 base; J trimming: 1 base; junction bases outside the gene matches: 6. The CDR3 coding sequence is TGTGCCAGCAGCTTGTATCACCTAGCGGGGGGCACAGATACGCAGTATTTT. Translated: CASSLYHLAGGTDTQYF.

There are many counts of this clonotype. The chain recombines TRBV7-2 with TRBJ2-3; TRBD1 aligns across 7 bases. The germline V gene encodes CDR1 SGHTA and CDR2 FQGNSA. The CDR3 length is 17 residues. Trimming removed 6 bases from V and 6 bases from J; junction bases left unmatched: 18. The CDR3 is CASRGTGTAGPPDTQYF. The CDR3 nucleotides read TGTGCCAGCAGGGGAACAGGGACAGCCGGACCACCGGATACGCAGTATTTT.

This clonotype was seen more than once but under ten times. The J gene is TRBJ1-1, the V gene TRBV2; D is perhaps TRBD1 (6 bases). Germline values: CDR1 SNHLY, CDR2 FYNNEI. The CDR3 extends over 14 amino acids. Trimming removed 3 bases from V and 7 bases from J, with 15 bases in between. This chain's CDR3 is CASSDPKRGYEAFF. The DNA of the CDR3 is TGTGCCAGCAGTGATCCTAAAAGGGGGTATGAAGCTTTCTTT.

This clonotype has only a few counts. This rearrangement joins TRBV5-1 to TRBJ2-3; 10 positions match TRBD2. CDR1 is SGHRS and CDR2 is YFSETQ in the germline V gene. CDR3 length: 16 amino acids. J gave up 2 bases and V 4 bases, and 7 bases lay outside the gene matches. The CDR3 DNA reads TGCGCCAGCAGCCATCCTCTAGCGGGGGTCACAGATACGCAGTATTTT. Translated: CASSHPLAGVTDTQYF.

This clonotype has at least ten counts. The chain joins TRBV7-8 to TRBJ2-6; TRBD1 agrees at 8 bases. This CDR3 comprises 16 residues. Germline values: CDR1 SGHVS, CDR2 FQNEAQ. V shed 4 bases and J 2 bases; nucleotides not matched to a gene: 4. The CDR3 region has the DNA TGTGCCAGCAGCTCGGGACAGGAGGCTGGGGCCAACGTCCTGACTTTC. Translated, it gives CASSSGQEAGANVLTF.

V usage is TRBV6-2 or TRBV6-3 and J usage is TRBJ2-7; 7 bases match TRBD2. Germline CDR1 and CDR2: MNHEY and SVGEGT. Trimming took 6 bases from V and 2 from J; bases not matched to a gene: 7. There are 14 residues in the CDR3. The CDR3, as DNA: TGTGCCAGCAGCACCAGCGGGATAGCCTACGAGCAGTACGTC. It translates to CASSTSGIAYEQYV.

This chain links TRBV20-1 with TRBJ2-1, with a possible D match to TRBD1 (5 bases). The CDR3 consists of 17 residues. The germline V gene has CDR1 DFQATT and CDR2 SNEGSKA (reference sequence). Deletions cut 0 bases from V and 8 bases from J, with 23 bases between. The CDR3 protein is CSARDGPNKGVRDEQFF. DNA of the CDR3: TGCAGTGCTAGAGATGGCCCCAATAAAGGGGTACGCGATGAGCAGTTCTTC.

This clonotype was observed many times. The rearrangement links TRBV7-6 to TRBJ2-7; weak D call: TRBD2 (5 bases). V lost 4 bases and J lost 3, with 13 bases in between. This CDR3 spans 14 amino acids. CDR1 is SGHVS, CDR2 FNYEAQ, per germline. This chain's CDR3 is CASSSLGENYEQYF. For the CDR3, the DNA is TGTGCCAGCAGCTCCTTGGGAGAGAACTACGAGCAGTACTTC.

This clonotype was picked up a small number of times. This rearrangement joins TRBV7-6 to TRBJ1-2; D remains unclear. V shed 6 bases and J shed 3 bases, with 14 bases lying between them. Per germline, CDR1 SGHVS and CDR2 FNYEAQ. This CDR3 is 14 amino acids long. CDR3 bases: TGTGCCAGCAGTTTCCCCGCGCTCTACTATGGCTACACCTTC. Translating it yields CASSFPALYYGYTF.

This clonotype appeared a few times. The chain has TRBV24-1 and TRBJ2-3, with D possibly TRBD1 on 6 matching bases. This CDR3 comprises 14 residues. CDR1 is KGHDR and CDR2 is SFDVKD in the germline V gene. V lost 4 bases and J lost 3, with 10 bases in between. CDR3 protein: CATSDGQRTDTQYF. CDR3 nucleotides: TGTGCCACCAGTGACGGACAGAGAACAGATACGCAGTATTTT.

This clonotype was counted ten times or more. The gene calls are TRBV7-8 and TRBJ1-4; D might be TRBD1 (5 bases). The V and J ends lost 3 bases and 7 bases respectively, with 9 bases between them. Germline V gene lookup returns CDR1 SGHVS and CDR2 FQNEAQ. This CDR3 is 13 amino acids long. CDR3 amino acids: CASSFPGGEKLFF. The CDR3 coding sequence is TGTGCCAGCAGCTTCCCCGGGGGTGAAAAACTGTTTTTT.

V and J are TRBV10-3 and TRBJ2-1; D is possibly TRBD1 (5 bases). CDR1 and CDR2 (germline): ENHRY, SYGVKD. This CDR3 has 15 amino acids. V was pared by 6 bases and J by 6 bases, with 18 bases between. CDR3 region: CAIRALEDTSNEQFF. The CDR3 nucleotides are TGTGCCATCAGAGCCCTTGAGGACACTTCCAATGAGCAGTTCTTC.

The sample holds many counts of this clonotype. The chain combines TRBV7-2 with TRBJ2-5, with D tentatively TRBD2 (6 bases). The CDR3 spans 15 residues. Germline CDR1 is SGHTA and CDR2 is FQGNSA. V lost 2 bases and J lost 2, with 12 bases in between. The CDR3 DNA reads TGTGCCAGCAGCTTAACGCGGGGACCTCAAGAGACCCAGTACTTC. Protein sequence: CASSLTRGPQETQYF.

Ten or more counts support this clonotype. V usage is TRBV7-9 and J usage is TRBJ1-6; TRBD1 might be the D (6 bases). The germline gives CDR1 SEHNR, CDR2 FQNEAQ (reference sequence). The CDR3 spans 13 residues. Trimming shortened V by 4 bases and J by 9 bases, and 10 bases separated the two germline ends. The CDR3 DNA reads TGTGCCAGCAGCTACACAGGGAGTTCACCCCTCCACTTT. It yields the protein CASSYTGSSPLHF.

The chain carries TRBV5-6 and TRBJ2-7, with unresolved D. Looked up from germline, CDR1 is SGHDT and CDR2 is YYEEEE. The V gene lost 3 bases and the J gene lost 1 base, with 8 bases spanning the gap. The CDR3 length is 13 residues. The CDR3 reads CASSWTYSYEQYV. The CDR3 DNA follows: TGTGCCAGCAGCTGGACCTATTCCTACGAGCAGTACGTC.

This rearrangement joins TRBV2 to TRBJ2-2, with D perhaps matching TRBD2 (6 bases). The germline gives CDR1 SNHLY, CDR2 FYNNEI. Trimming cost V 2 bases and J 5 bases, with 9 bases left between them. CDR3 length: 14 residues. CDR3 sequence (DNA): TGTGCCAGCAGTGAACAGGGAGGAACCGGGGAGCTGTTTTTT. It yields the protein CASSEQGGTGELFF.

This clonotype showed up just a few times. V usage is TRBV6-2 or TRBV6-3 and J usage is TRBJ2-1, with 7 bases that match TRBD2. The CDR3 has 14 residues. Germline loops: CDR1 MNHEY, CDR2 SVGEGT. V lost 7 bases and J lost 3; bases outside the gene matches: 6. The CDR3 region has the DNA TGTGCCAGCATCGTAAGCGGGGACTACAATGAGCAGTTCTTC. This translates into CASIVSGDYNEQFF.

As for this clonotype: Mismatch with germline at one junction end may stem from a read error. The rearrangement links TRBV10-3 to TRBJ2-1, with unresolved D. Germline V gives CDR1 ENHRY, CDR2 SYGVKD. CDR3 length: 14 amino acids. The CDR3 DNA is TGTGTCATCAGTGAGCAGGCGGCCTACAATGAGCAGTTCTTC. As protein: CVISEQAAYNEQFF.

A note on this clonotype: One end of the junction is discordant with germline, which a read error may explain. The V gene is TRBV7-9, the J gene TRBJ2-1; a possible D gene is TRBD2 (5 bases). Germline values: CDR1 SEHNR, CDR2 FQNEAQ (reference sequence). This CDR3 has 13 residues. CDR3 DNA: TGTGCCAGCAGCCCGCTAGACTACAATGTGCAGTTCTTC. As protein: CASSPLDYNVQFF.

This clonotype occurred a few times. As DNA, the CDR3 is TGTGCCAGCAGTCAAAGAACCACTGAAGCTTTCTTT. The encoded protein is CASSQRTTEAFF. The V call is TRBV12-3 or TRBV12-4, the J call TRBJ1-1; no reliable D call. The CDR3 has 12 residues. V gave up 5 bases and J gave up 4 bases, with 8 bases separating them.

This clonotype was observed a handful of times. The chain has TRBV9 and TRBJ1-4; TRBD1 aligns across 12 bases. Germline trimming cut 4 bases from V and 3 bases from J; bases unmatched to any gene: 4. From germline, CDR1 is SGDLS and CDR2 YYNGEE. There are 16 residues in the CDR3. This CDR3 is CASSMGQGAANEKLFF. CDR3 bases: TGTGCCAGCAGCATGGGACAGGGGGCGGCTAATGAAAAACTGTTTTTT. The full variable domain, with the rest looked up from reference TRBV9 and TRBJ1-4, is DSGVTQTPKHLITATGQRVTLRCSPRSGDLSVYWYQQSLDQGLQFLIQYYNGEERAKGNILERFSAQQFPDLHSELNLSSLELGDSALYFCASSMGQGAANEKLFFGSGTQLSVL.

This clonotype was counted ten times or more. The rearrangement joins TRBV7-2 to TRBJ1-1; 8 bases agree with TRBD1. Looked up from germline, CDR1 is SGHTA and CDR2 is FQGNSA. This CDR3 is 17 amino acids long. V was clipped by 1 base and J by 4 bases; unmatched bases: 11. CDR3 nucleotide sequence: TGTGCCAGCAGCTTAGGGGCAGGGGGCCGGCCTAGCACTGAAGCTTTCTTT. Amino acids: CASSLGAGGRPSTEAFF.

V and J are TRBV5-1 and TRBJ1-5; 8 nucleotides match TRBD1. The CDR3 contains 15 residues. Germline V gives CDR1 SGHRS, CDR2 YFSETQ. Unmatched junction bases numbered 9, after V lost 4 bases and J lost 6 bases. CDR3 residues: CASSVGTGWGQPQHF. The CDR3 DNA reads TGCGCCAGCAGCGTCGGGACAGGCTGGGGTCAGCCCCAGCATTTT.